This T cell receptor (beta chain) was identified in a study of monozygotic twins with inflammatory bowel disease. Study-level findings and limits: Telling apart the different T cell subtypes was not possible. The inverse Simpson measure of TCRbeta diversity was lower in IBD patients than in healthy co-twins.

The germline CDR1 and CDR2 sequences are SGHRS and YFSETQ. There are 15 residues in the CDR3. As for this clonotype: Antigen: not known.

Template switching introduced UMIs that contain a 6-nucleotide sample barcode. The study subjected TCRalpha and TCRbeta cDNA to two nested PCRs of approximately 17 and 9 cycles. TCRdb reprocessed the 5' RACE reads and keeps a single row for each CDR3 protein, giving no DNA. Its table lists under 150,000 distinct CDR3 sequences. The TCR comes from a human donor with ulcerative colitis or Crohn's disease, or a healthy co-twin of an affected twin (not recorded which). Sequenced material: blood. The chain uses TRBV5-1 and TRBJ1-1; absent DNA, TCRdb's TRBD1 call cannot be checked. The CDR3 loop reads CASSLRQGENTEAFF.